This entry lists 29 T cell receptor beta chains sequenced from one sample in a study of T cell responses to AZD1222 COVID-19 vaccine (dated by TCRdb to about 2021). The sample's time point, from its label and the paper: about 28 days (+/-7) after the second vaccine dose. Library preparation was by the immunoSEQ multiplex PCR assay. TCRdb stores this immuneACCESS table with in-frame sequences only. Part of the clones is absent; in the studies checked, under half of the shortfall reflects unresolved V genes, and no reason is known for the rest. The sample includes around 94,000 clones, with 75% to 90% observed a single time. Around 5% of the sample is in the top ten clones. The starting material was peripheral blood, obtained 28 days after the second AZD1222 dose. Receptors were obtained from an adult who received the AZD1222 COVID-19 vaccine.

The J gene is TRBJ2-4, the V gene TRBV15, with D uncertain. From germline, CDR1 is LNHNV and CDR2 YYDKDF (reference sequence). The CDR3 totals 16 residues. V lost 0 bases to trimming and J lost 7 bases, with 16 bases between them. The CDR3 DNA follows: TGTGCCACCAGCAGAGATTGGGCCGAACTTTGGAACATTCAGTACTTC. Protein product: CATSRDWAELWNIQYF.

This chain connects TRBV4-2 to TRBJ2-1; TRBD2 matches at 10 bases. The trim removed 1 base at V and 8 bases at J, leaving 5 bases unmatched. Germline lookup yields CDR1 LGHNA and CDR2 YNFKEQ. The CDR3 has 15 amino acids. In nucleotides, the CDR3 is TGTGCCAGCAGCCAAGGACTAGCGGGTCGGGATGAGCAGTTCTTC. It codes for CASSQGLAGRDEQFF.

J is TRBJ2-3 and V is TRBV18; a weak D match, TRBD1 (5 bases). Trimming pared 1 base from V and 4 bases from J, leaving 12 bases between. The length of the CDR3 is 15 residues. CDR1 KGHSH and CDR2 LQKENI come from the germline V gene. As DNA, the CDR3 is TGTGCCAGCTCACCACAGGAGTGGGGCCCAGATACGCAGTATTTT. Translated: CASSPQEWGPDTQYF.

This clone occurred once. The rearrangement links TRBV18 to TRBJ2-3; D remains ambiguous. The germline V and J ends were trimmed by 4 bases and 1 base, with 12 bases remaining between them. CDR3 size: 15 residues. Looked up from germline, CDR1 is KGHSH and CDR2 is LQKENI. The CDR3 here is CASSRGSGGTDTQYF. CDR3 nucleotide sequence: TGTGCCAGCTCACGAGGTAGTGGGGGCACAGATACGCAGTATTTT. Filled out from reference TRBV18 and TRBJ2-3, the complete variable domain reads NAGVMQNPRHLVRRRGQEARLRCSPMKGHSHVYWYRQLPEEGLKFMVYLQKENIIDESGMPKERFSAEFPKEGPSILRIQQVVRGDSAAYFCASSRGSGGTDTQYFGPGTRLTVL.

In its sample, this clone was seen once. The chain uses TRBV5-8 and TRBJ1-1; D not certain. The V gene's germline CDR1 is SGHTS and CDR2 YDEGEE. The length of the CDR3 is 15 residues. V lost 2 bases, J lost 1 base, and 12 bases lay in between. In DNA, the CDR3 is TGTGCCAGCAGCTTTCTGTCAGGCTCGAACACTGAAGCTTTCTTT. Amino acids: CASSFLSGSNTEAFF.

The chain joins TRBV3-1 (or the pseudogene TRBV3-2) to TRBJ1-3; no clear D. V was trimmed by 4 bases and J by 2 bases, leaving 12 bases between them. From germline, CDR1 is LGHDT and CDR2 YNNKEL (reference sequence). The CDR3 length is 15 residues. The CDR3 sequence: CASSPAGGTGNTIYF. The CDR3, as DNA: TGTGCCAGCAGCCCCGCAGGCGGTACTGGAAACACCATATATTTT.

The chain employs TRBV5-6 and TRBJ2-7; tentatively, D is TRBD1 or TRBD2 (5 bases each). The CDR3 runs to 17 residues. The germline gives CDR1 SGHDT, CDR2 YYEEEE. With 0 bases removed from V and 7 bases from J, the gap between germline ends came to 23 bases. For the CDR3, the DNA is TGTGCCAGCAGCTTGGGGGACGGATACGTTGGGATTGGGGAGCAGTACTTC. Residues: CASSLGDGYVGIGEQYF.

V is TRBV27 and J is TRBJ2-7; the D is unclear. CDR1 and CDR2 (germline): MNHEY, SMNVEV (reference sequence). The CDR3 has 14 amino acids. The ends were cut back, 2 bases at V and 4 bases at J, with 12 bases in the middle. This CDR3 reads CASSLRGSGYEQYF. The CDR3 bases are TGTGCCAGCAGTTTACGCGGATCCGGATACGAGCAGTACTTC.

This rearrangement joins TRBV7-2 to TRBJ1-2; possibly TRBD1 for D (5 bases). CDR1 and CDR2 from the germline V gene are SGHTA and FQGNSA. The CDR3 spans 15 residues. V lost 1 base and J 5 bases, leaving 14 bases between the germline ends. CDR3 protein: CASSLDSVGVYGYTF. CDR3 sequence (DNA): TGTGCCAGCAGCTTAGATTCTGTGGGGGTATATGGCTACACCTTC.

The chain combines TRBV9 with TRBJ2-3; D may be TRBD1 or TRBD2 (5 bases each). Germline CDR1 is SGDLS and CDR2 is YYNGEE. The CDR3 sequence is 15 residues long. V gave up 4 bases and J gave up 10 bases, with 22 bases separating them. The CDR3 DNA is TGTGCCAGCAGCTTGGGGACGGAGCCGGCCTGGGCGCAGTATTTT. Protein product: CASSLGTEPAWAQYF.

The chain has TRBV27 and TRBJ1-2; TRBD1 matches at 8 bases. V lost 6 bases to trimming and J lost 3 bases; unmatched junction nucleotides: 0. This CDR3 is 12 amino acids long. Germline values: CDR1 MNHEY, CDR2 SMNVEV (reference sequence). The CDR3 spells CASRGQDYGYTF. The CDR3 DNA follows: TGTGCCAGCAGGGGACAGGACTATGGCTACACCTTC.

This rearrangement joins TRBV6-2 or TRBV6-3 to TRBJ2-1; tentative D call: TRBD1 (5 bases). Germline assignment: CDR1 MNHEY and CDR2 SVGEGT. The ends were cut back, 6 bases at V and 0 bases at J, with 12 bases in the middle. There are 15 residues in the CDR3. The CDR3 here is CASSRAPSSYNEQFF. Here the CDR3 DNA reads TGTGCCAGCAGCAGGGCCCCGAGCTCCTACAATGAGCAGTTCTTC.

The V and J genes are TRBV11-3 and TRBJ2-2; D unresolved. The CDR3 has 14 amino acids. The germline V gene encodes CDR1 SGHNT and CDR2 YENEEA. V lost 5 bases, J lost 1 base, and 8 bases lay in between. The CDR3 protein is CASSPRQNTGELFF. The CDR3 coding sequence is TGTGCCAGCAGCCCCCGACAGAACACCGGGGAGCTGTTTTTT.

The V call is TRBV5-1, the J call TRBJ1-4; no definite D call. The CDR3 has 13 amino acids. CDR1 SGHRS and CDR2 YFSETQ come from the germline V gene. V was cut by 7 bases and J by 3 bases, with 10 bases left in between. CDR3 amino acids: CASSNAANEKLFF. Written as DNA, the CDR3 is TGCGCCAGCTCCAACGCAGCTAATGAAAAACTGTTTTTT. Full variable domain (outside the CDR3, taken from reference TRBV5-1 and TRBJ1-4): KAGVTQTPRYLIKTRGQQVTLSCSPISGHRSVSWYQQTPGQGLQFLFEYFSETQRNKGNFPGRFSGRQFSNSRSEMNVSTLELGDSALYLCASSNAANEKLFFGSGTQLSVL.

This clone was observed once. The gene calls are TRBV5-4 and TRBJ1-3; 8 bases fit TRBD1. The CDR3 contains 16 residues. The V gene end was trimmed by 4 bases and the J gene end by 0 bases; junction bases not matched to a gene: 6. Germline loops: CDR1 SGHNT, CDR2 YYREEE (reference sequence). CDR3 loop: CASSPGQGSSGNTIYF. The CDR3 DNA follows: TGTGCCAGCAGCCCCGGACAGGGCAGCTCTGGAAACACCATATATTTT.

The rearrangement joins TRBV19 to TRBJ1-3; tentatively, D is TRBD1 (5 bases). CDR3 length: 15 residues. The V gene's germline CDR1 is LNHDA and CDR2 SQIVND (reference sequence). V was shortened by 5 bases and J by 2 bases, with 13 bases between the two germline ends. CDR3 amino acids: CASSLGGTTGNTIYF. The CDR3 DNA sequence: TGTGCCAGTAGTTTGGGAGGGACCACTGGAAACACCATATATTTT. The full variable domain, rest sourced from reference TRBV19 and TRBJ1-3, is DGGITQSPKYLFRKEGQNVTLSCEQNLNHDAMYWYRQDPGQGLRLIYYSQIVNDFQKGDIAEGYSVSREKKESFPLTVTSAQKNPTAFYLCASSLGGTTGNTIYFGEGSWLTVV.

This clone was seen a single time. The chain recombines TRBV27 with TRBJ1-6, with 9 bases that match TRBD1. There are 14 residues in the CDR3. V trimming: 6 bases; J trimming: 14 bases; junction bases outside the gene matches: 11. Germline V gene lookup returns CDR1 MNHEY and CDR2 SMNVEV (reference sequence). The CDR3 is CASRIGGQGGALHF. CDR3 nucleotides: TGTGCCAGCAGAATAGGGGGACAGGGAGGGGCCCTCCACTTT.

This chain links TRBV9 with TRBJ1-1, with D tentatively TRBD1 (5 bases). Trimming pared 0 bases from V and 8 bases from J, leaving 11 bases between. The CDR3 extends over 13 amino acids. CDR1 is SGDLS and CDR2 is YYNGEE in the germline V gene. CDR3 DNA sequence: TGTGCCAGCAGCGTAGCCGGACAAGTCGAAGCTTTCTTT. Protein: CASSVAGQVEAFF.

The chain joins TRBV19 to TRBJ2-3; D is uncertain. The V end lost 3 bases, the J end lost 2 bases, and 9 bases lay between the germline ends. The CDR3 runs to 14 residues. CDR1 and CDR2 from the germline V gene are LNHDA and SQIVND (reference sequence). This chain's CDR3 is CASSMSQSTDTQYF. DNA of the CDR3: TGTGCCAGTAGTATGAGCCAGTCCACAGATACGCAGTATTTT.

The chain joins TRBV29-1 to TRBJ1-1, with no clear D. The V and J ends lost 5 bases and 0 bases respectively, with 10 bases between them. There are 13 residues in the CDR3. Germline V CDR1 and CDR2: SQVTM, ANQGSEA. Here the CDR3 DNA reads TGCAGCGTTATAAGAGGGCTGAACACTGAAGCTTTCTTT. Protein product: CSVIRGLNTEAFF.

This clone was seen a handful of times. This chain uses TRBV24-1 with TRBJ2-7; 7 bases match TRBD2. Germline assignment: CDR1 KGHDR and CDR2 SFDVKD. This CDR3 has 14 residues. After removal of 2 bases from V and 2 bases from J, the junction contained 2 bases not matched to a gene. The CDR3 reads CATSDSTSTYEQYF. For the CDR3, the DNA is TGTGCCACCAGTGATTCGACTAGCACCTACGAGCAGTACTTC.

The gene calls are TRBV29-1 and TRBJ1-6; D is unresolved. Germline CDR1 and CDR2: SQVTM and ANQGSEA. V was trimmed by 7 bases and J by 6 bases, leaving 10 bases between them. This CDR3 comprises 12 residues. CDR3 sequence (DNA): TGCAGCGCCGGAGAGGGTAATTCACCCCTCCACTTT. Protein sequence: CSAGEGNSPLHF.

The chain recombines TRBV5-6 with TRBJ2-7; D is perhaps TRBD1 (6 bases). Looked up from germline, CDR1 is SGHDT and CDR2 is YYEEEE. The V and J ends lost 6 bases and 0 bases respectively, with 16 bases between them. The CDR3 is 15 amino acids. CDR3 DNA: TGTGCCAGCACCTTTTATGACAGGCGCTCCTACGAGCAGTACTTC. Translation gives CASTFYDRRSYEQYF.

The chain joins TRBV7-2 to TRBJ2-1; maybe TRBD1 (7 bases). Germline-derived CDR1 and CDR2 are SGHTA and FQGNSA. V was cut by 1 base and J by 4 bases, with 11 bases left in between. CDR3 length: 15 amino acids. CDR3 DNA sequence: TGTGCCAGCAGCTTAGTCGCAGGGGGGTACAATGAGCAGTTCTTC. Protein sequence: CASSLVAGGYNEQFF.

This clone was observed a few times. The chain combines TRBV27 with TRBJ1-5; maybe TRBD1 (5 bases). This CDR3 comprises 15 residues. V was pared by 4 bases and J by 6 bases, with 16 bases between. Germline V gene lookup returns CDR1 MNHEY and CDR2 SMNVEV (reference sequence). The CDR3 reads CASSYRRGPPQPQHF. In DNA form, the CDR3 reads TGTGCCAGCAGTTATAGAAGGGGCCCTCCTCAGCCCCAGCATTTT.

With respect to this clone: The same CDR3 is also encoded by other DNA sequences in this sample. This chain joins TRBV18 and TRBJ1-2, with 8 positions matching TRBD1. Per germline, CDR1 KGHSH and CDR2 LQKENI. The CDR3 runs 14 residues. J lost 2 bases, V lost 3 bases, and 2 bases had no gene match. CDR3 loop: CASSPRTGNYGYTF. CDR3 coding DNA: TGTGCCAGCTCACCCCGGACAGGGAACTATGGCTACACCTTC.

The rearrangement uses TRBV5-3 and TRBJ1-2, with 10 bases matching TRBD1. TRBV5-3 falls under the ORF class, with uncertain function. The CDR3 runs to 16 residues. V gave up 4 bases and J gave up 4 bases; unmatched junction bases: 10. CDR3 protein: CARSPERQGATYGYTF. CDR3 bases: TGTGCCAGAAGCCCCGAACGACAGGGGGCGACCTATGGCTACACCTTC.

The chain joins TRBV6-5 to TRBJ1-3, with a weak D call TRBD1 (6 bases). Between the trimmed V and J ends, which lost 8 bases and 8 bases, there was a span of 13 bases. The CDR3 sequence is 12 residues long. Germline CDR1 reads MNHEY; CDR2 reads SVGAGI. The CDR3 spells CASLGAADTIYF. The CDR3 nucleotides are TGTGCCAGCCTGGGGGCGGCAGACACCATATATTTT.

The V call is TRBV7-2, the J call TRBJ2-2; no clear D gene. The V gene lost 5 bases and the J gene lost 6 bases, with 16 bases spanning the gap. The germline V gene encodes CDR1 SGHTA and CDR2 FQGNSA. This CDR3 has 15 residues. The CDR3 nucleotides are TGTGCCAGCAGCCCCTCGGCGGCCAATTCCGGGGAGCTGTTTTTT. The encoded protein is CASSPSAANSGELFF. Filled out from reference TRBV7-2 and TRBJ2-2, the complete variable domain reads GAGVSQSPSNKVTEKGKDVELRCDPISGHTALYWYRQSLGQGLEFLIYFQGNSAPDKSGLPSDRFSAERTGGSVSTLTIQRTQQEDSAVYLCASSPSAANSGELFFGEGSRLTVL.